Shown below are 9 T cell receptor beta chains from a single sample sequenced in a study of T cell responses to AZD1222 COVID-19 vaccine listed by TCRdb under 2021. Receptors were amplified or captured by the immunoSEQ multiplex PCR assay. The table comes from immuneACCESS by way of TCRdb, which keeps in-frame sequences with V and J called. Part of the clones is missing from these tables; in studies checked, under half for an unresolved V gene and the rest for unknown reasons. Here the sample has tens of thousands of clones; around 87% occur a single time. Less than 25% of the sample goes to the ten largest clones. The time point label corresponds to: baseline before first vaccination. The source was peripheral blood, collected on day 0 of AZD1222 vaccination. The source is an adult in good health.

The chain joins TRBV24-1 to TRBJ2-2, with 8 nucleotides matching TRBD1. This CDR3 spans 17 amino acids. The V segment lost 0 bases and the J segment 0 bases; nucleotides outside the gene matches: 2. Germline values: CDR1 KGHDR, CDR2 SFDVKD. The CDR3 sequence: CATSDLNRGTNTGELFF. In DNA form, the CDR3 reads TGTGCCACCAGTGATTTGAACAGGGGGACGAACACCGGGGAGCTGTTTTTT.

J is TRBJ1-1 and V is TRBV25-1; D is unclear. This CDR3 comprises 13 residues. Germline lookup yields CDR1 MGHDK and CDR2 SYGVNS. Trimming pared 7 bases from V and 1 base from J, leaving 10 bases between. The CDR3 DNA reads TGTGCCAGCATTAACCCGTCGAACACTGAAGCTTTCTTT. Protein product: CASINPSNTEAFF.

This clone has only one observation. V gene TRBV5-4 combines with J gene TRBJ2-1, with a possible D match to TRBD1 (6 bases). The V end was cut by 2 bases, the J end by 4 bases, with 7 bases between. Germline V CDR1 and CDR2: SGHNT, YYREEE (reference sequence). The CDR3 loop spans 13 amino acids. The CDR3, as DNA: TGTGCCAGCAGCTTAGGACAGTACAATGAGCAGTTCTTC. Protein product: CASSLGQYNEQFF.

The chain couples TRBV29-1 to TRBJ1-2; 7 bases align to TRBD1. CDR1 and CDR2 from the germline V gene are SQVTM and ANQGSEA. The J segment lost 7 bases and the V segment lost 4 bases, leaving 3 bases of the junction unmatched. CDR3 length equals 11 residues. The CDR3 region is CSVGQGTGYTF. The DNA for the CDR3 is TGCAGCGTTGGACAGGGCACTGGCTACACCTTC.

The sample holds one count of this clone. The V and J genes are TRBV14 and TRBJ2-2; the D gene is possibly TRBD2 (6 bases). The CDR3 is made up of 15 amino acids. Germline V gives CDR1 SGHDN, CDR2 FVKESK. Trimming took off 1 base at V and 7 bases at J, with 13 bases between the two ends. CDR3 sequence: CASSQGLGDLGELFF. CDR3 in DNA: TGTGCCAGCAGCCAAGGACTAGGCGATCTCGGGGAGCTGTTTTTT.

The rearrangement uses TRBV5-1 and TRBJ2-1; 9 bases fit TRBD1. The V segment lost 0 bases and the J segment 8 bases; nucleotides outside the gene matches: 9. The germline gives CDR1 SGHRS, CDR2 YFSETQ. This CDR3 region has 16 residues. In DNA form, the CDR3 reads TGCGCCAGCAGCTTGGCCGTACAGGGGGCATTGGATGAGCAGTTCTTC. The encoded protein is CASSLAVQGALDEQFF.

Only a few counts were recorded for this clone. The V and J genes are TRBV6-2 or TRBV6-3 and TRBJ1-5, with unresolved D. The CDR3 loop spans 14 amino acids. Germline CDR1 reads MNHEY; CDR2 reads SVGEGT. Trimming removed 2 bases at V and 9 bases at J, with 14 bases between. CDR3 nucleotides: TGTGCCAGCAGTTACGGGCCGGGTGGTCGGCCCCAGCATTTT. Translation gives CASSYGPGGRPQHF.

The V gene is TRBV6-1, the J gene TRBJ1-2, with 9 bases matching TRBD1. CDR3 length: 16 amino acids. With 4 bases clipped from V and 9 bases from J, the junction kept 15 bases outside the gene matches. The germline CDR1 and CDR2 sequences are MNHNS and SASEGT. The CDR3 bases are TGTGCCAGCAGTGGAGGCGTTGGAGCGGGACAGGGCCGCTACACCTTC. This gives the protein CASSGGVGAGQGRYTF.

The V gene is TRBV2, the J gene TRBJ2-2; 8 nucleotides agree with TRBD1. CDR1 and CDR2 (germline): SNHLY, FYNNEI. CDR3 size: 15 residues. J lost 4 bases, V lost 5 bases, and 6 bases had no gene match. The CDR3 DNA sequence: TGTGCCAGCAGTAGAGGACAGGGAAGCACCGGGGAGCTGTTTTTT. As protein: CASSRGQGSTGELFF.